These 29 T cell receptor beta chains were sequenced from one sample in a study of vaccination and CD4 T cells after COVID-19. These receptors' antigens are unknown. As for time point: late sampling 161 to 241 days after vaccination in a few convalescent patients. The sample's treatment: approximately nine-day PBMC culture with coronavirus spike peptide pools or control peptides (ViraFEST assay). Sequenced with the Oncomine TCR Beta short-read assay was DNA taken from cultured CD4+ T cells. TCRdb redid the calling of the PCR reads with MiXCR, one entry per CDR3 protein. The sample carries some 19,000 distinct CDR3 sequences, over 50% recorded once. Sample: CD4+ T cells from blood, cultured in vitro, taken about 7 months after SARS-CoV-2 vaccination. The receptors stem from a human donor who had recovered from COVID-19.

V and J are TRBV30 and TRBJ1-5; D uncertain. The ends were cut back, 5 bases at V and 6 bases at J, with 17 bases in the middle. Germline values: CDR1 GTSNPN, CDR2 SVGIG (reference sequence). This CDR3 has 14 residues. CDR3: CAWSLYALGQPQHF. The DNA of the CDR3 is TGTGCCTGGTCTCTGTATGCGCTGGGTCAGCCCCAGCATTTT.

V usage is TRBV6-1 and J usage is TRBJ1-6; a weak D match, TRBD1 (5 bases). The CDR3 sequence is 15 residues long. The germline gives CDR1 MNHNS, CDR2 SASEGT. Trimming removed 6 bases at V and 2 bases at J, with 11 bases between. CDR3 bases: TGTGCCAGCAGCCGTGAGACAGCCTATAATTCACCCCTCCACTTT. This encodes CASSRETAYNSPLHF.

This clonotype was picked up a small number of times. The chain recombines TRBV15 with TRBJ2-5; 10 bases line up with TRBD2. The ends lost 1 base at V and 2 bases at J; junction bases unmatched: 1. CDR1 is LNHNV, CDR2 YYDKDF, per germline (reference sequence). The CDR3 runs 15 residues. The CDR3 is CATSRGTSGQETQYF. CDR3 DNA: TGTGCCACCAGCAGAGGGACTAGCGGTCAAGAGACCCAGTACTTC.

The chain joins TRBV10-3 to TRBJ2-3; 9 positions agree with TRBD1. Germline V gene data show CDR1 as ENHRY and CDR2 as SYGVKD. After removal of 7 bases from V and 6 bases from J, the junction contained 11 bases not matched to a gene. The CDR3 spans 15 residues. CDR3 DNA sequence: TGTGCCATCAATAATCCGGGACAGGGTAGGGATACGCAGTATTTT. Its protein is CAINNPGQGRDTQYF.

This clonotype was observed a handful of times. This rearrangement joins TRBV2 to TRBJ1-1, with a weak D call TRBD1 (6 bases). CDR3 length: 15 residues. Per the germline V gene, CDR1 is SNHLY and CDR2 is FYNNEI. The V end was cut by 6 bases, the J end by 3 bases, with 17 bases between. CDR3 sequence: CASRKYGDKYTEAFF. The CDR3, as DNA: TGTGCCAGCAGAAAGTACGGGGACAAATACACTGAAGCTTTCTTT.

The V call is TRBV7-2, the J call TRBJ1-2; 10 nucleotides line up with TRBD1. CDR3 size: 17 residues. CDR1 SGHTA and CDR2 FQGNSA come from the germline V gene. Germline trimming cut 1 base from V and 8 bases from J; bases unmatched to any gene: 13. CDR3 in DNA: TGTGCCAGCAGCTTAGATTCGGTTGACAGGGGGCCAAGGGGCTACACCTTC. Amino acids: CASSLDSVDRGPRGYTF.

The CDR3 nucleotides read TGTGCCAGCTCACCACCGGGAAATCAGCCCCAGCATTTT. It translates to CASSPPGNQPQHF. The genes are TRBV18 and TRBJ1-5, with D unclear. Between the trimmed V and J ends, which lost 0 bases and 4 bases, there was a span of 4 bases. The CDR3 is made up of 13 amino acids. Germline CDR1 KGHSH, CDR2 LQKENI.

The rearrangement joins TRBV6-1 to TRBJ1-3; 7 nucleotides align to TRBD1. Germline lookup yields CDR1 MNHNS and CDR2 SASEGT. CDR3 length: 14 residues. With 7 bases clipped from V and 0 bases from J, the junction kept 3 bases outside the gene matches. CDR3 in amino acids: CASTGTDSGNTIYF. In DNA form, the CDR3 reads TGTGCCAGCACCGGGACAGACTCTGGAAACACCATATATTTT.

The chain recombines TRBV6-1 with TRBJ1-5; D is unclear. The CDR3 has 17 residues. CDR1 MNHNS and CDR2 SASEGT come from the germline V gene. V was cut by 6 bases and J by 0 bases, with 18 bases left in between. CDR3 nucleotides: TGTGCCAGCAGCCCGGCAGGCAGCGATTATAGCAATCAGCCCCAGCATTTT. It translates to CASSPAGSDYSNQPQHF.

This rearrangement joins TRBV20-1 to TRBJ2-3; 14 bases line up with TRBD2. The CDR3 has 15 amino acids. Germline V gene sequence: CDR1 DFQATT, CDR2 SNEGSKA (reference sequence). Germline trimming cut 6 bases from V and 3 bases from J; bases unmatched to any gene: 5. CDR3 DNA: TGCAGTGCGTCGACTAGCGGGGGGGCAACAGATACGCAGTATTTT. This sequence encodes CSASTSGGATDTQYF.

This clonotype is medium-sized in the sample. The chain couples TRBV15 to TRBJ1-2; the match to TRBD1 covers 7 bases. This CDR3 region has 14 residues. CDR1 is LNHNV and CDR2 is YYDKDF in the germline V gene (reference sequence). V lost 3 bases and J lost 1; bases outside the gene matches: 2. DNA for the CDR3: TGTGCCACCAGCAGGGGGGACAGTAACTATGGCTACACCTTC. Translating gives CATSRGDSNYGYTF.

The chain joins TRBV29-1 to TRBJ2-5, with D tentatively TRBD1 (5 bases). Trimming stripped 8 bases from V and 5 bases from J, with 18 bases between. Germline V gene lookup returns CDR1 SQVTM and CDR2 ANQGSEA. This CDR3 has 13 amino acids. CDR3 protein: CSTEVGRRETQYF. The CDR3, as DNA: TGCAGCACCGAAGTGGGGCGGCGGGAGACCCAGTACTTC.

Only a few counts were recorded for this clonotype. The gene calls are TRBV20-1 and TRBJ2-5; 7 nucleotides match TRBD1. The trim removed 5 bases at V and 3 bases at J, leaving 0 bases unmatched. Germline CDR1 reads DFQATT; CDR2 reads SNEGSKA (reference sequence). This CDR3 is built from 11 residues. DNA for the CDR3: TGCAGTGCTGACAGGGAAGAGACCCAGTACTTC. Encoded protein: CSADREETQYF.

This clonotype came up a few times. The V and J genes are TRBV2 and TRBJ2-5, with 10 bases identical to TRBD1. There are 14 residues in the CDR3. Unmatched junction bases numbered 5, after V lost 6 bases and J lost 4 bases. Germline V lookup: CDR1 SNHLY, CDR2 FYNNEI. The DNA of the CDR3 is TGTGCCAGCAGGGCGGACAGGGGGGCAGAGACCCAGTACTTC. It specifies CASRADRGAETQYF. The full variable domain, with the rest looked up from reference TRBV2 and TRBJ2-5, is EPEVTQTPSHQVTQMGQEVILRCVPISNHLYFYWYRQILGQKVEFLVSFYNNEISEKSEIFDDQFSVERPDGSNFTLKIRSTKLEDSAMYFCASRADRGAETQYFGPGTRLLVL.

This rearrangement joins TRBV20-1 to TRBJ1-4; D is perhaps TRBD1 (6 bases). The germline V gene encodes CDR1 DFQATT and CDR2 SNEGSKA (reference sequence). The CDR3 has 15 residues. V dropped 3 bases and J dropped 6 bases, with 17 bases sitting between them. The CDR3 is CSASNRASSDEKLFF. In DNA, the CDR3 is TGCAGTGCTAGTAACAGGGCGAGTTCGGATGAAAAACTGTTTTTT.

The V gene is TRBV5-1, the J gene TRBJ2-2; maybe TRBD1 (6 bases). The CDR3 consists of 15 residues. V dropped 4 bases and J dropped 1 base, with 11 bases sitting between them. The germline gives CDR1 SGHRS, CDR2 YFSETQ. The CDR3 DNA reads as TGCGCCAGCAGCCGGACAGAGAAGAACACCGGGGAGCTGTTTTTT. Translated: CASSRTEKNTGELFF.

The chain is built from TRBV15 and TRBJ2-1; 7 bases are a match to TRBD1. The CDR3 totals 18 residues. V shed 0 bases, J shed 8 bases, and the junction held 16 bases outside the gene matches. Looked up from germline, CDR1 is LNHNV and CDR2 is YYDKDF (reference sequence). CDR3 sequence reads: CATSRDLAGGWSSDEQFF. As DNA, the CDR3 is TGTGCCACCAGCAGAGATCTGGCAGGGGGATGGAGTAGCGATGAGCAGTTCTTC.

By sample share, this clonotype is medium-sized. The chain joins TRBV10-3 to TRBJ2-1, with D perhaps TRBD1 (6 bases). The V gene lost 5 bases and the J gene lost 5 bases, with 16 bases spanning the gap. Germline CDR1 and CDR2: ENHRY and SYGVKD. The CDR3 length is 15 residues. CDR3 DNA: TGTGCCATCAGTAAGACTACAGGGATGAACAATGAGCAGTTCTTC. Residues: CAISKTTGMNNEQFF.

This clonotype was counted between two and nine times. V gene TRBV24-1 combines with J gene TRBJ2-3; 13 nucleotides agree with TRBD2. V lost 3 bases, J lost 3 bases, and 5 bases stayed unmatched. Germline CDR1 and CDR2: KGHDR and SFDVKD. CDR3 length equals 17 residues. CDR3 region: CATSDARTSGGTDTQYF. The DNA for the CDR3 is TGTGCCACCAGTGATGCTCGGACTAGCGGGGGTACAGATACGCAGTATTTT.

A few counts support this clonotype. The chain employs TRBV24-1 and TRBJ2-3, with TRBD2 matching over 9 bases. The V and J ends lost 9 bases and 0 bases, in that order; junction bases with no gene match: 3. This CDR3 comprises 14 residues. Germline V gives CDR1 KGHDR, CDR2 SFDVKD. The CDR3 spells CATSLAGSTDTQYF. The DNA of the CDR3 is TGTGCCACCTCCCTAGCGGGAAGCACAGATACGCAGTATTTT.

The chain recombines TRBV2 with TRBJ2-5; D may be TRBD1 (6 bases). From germline, CDR1 is SNHLY and CDR2 FYNNEI. This CDR3 is 13 amino acids long. The V end was cut by 3 bases, the J end by 3 bases, with 8 bases between. Written as DNA, the CDR3 is TGTGCCAGCAGTGAGAACAGGGAAGAGACCCAGTACTTC. This codes for CASSENREETQYF.

As concerns this clonotype: The junction and the germline gene differ at one end; a read error may be behind it. V is TRBV5-4 and J is TRBJ1-1; 7 nucleotides match TRBD1. There are 13 residues in the CDR3. Per the germline V gene, CDR1 is SGHNT and CDR2 is YYREEE (reference sequence). The CDR3 bases are TGTGCCAGCACCTCCCCGGTACGGGACAGTCGGGTCTTT. This sequence encodes CASTSPVRDSRVF.

The V call is TRBV7-3, the J call TRBJ2-1; D is unclear. CDR1 and CDR2 from the germline V gene are SGHTA and FQGTGA. The V end lost 2 bases, the J end lost 4 bases, and 9 bases lay between the germline ends. The CDR3 length is 14 residues. As DNA, the CDR3 is TGTGCCAGCAGCTTAGTAGCAGAATACAATGAGCAGTTCTTC. Amino acid sequence: CASSLVAEYNEQFF.

This clonotype was counted a few times. The chain couples TRBV7-8 to TRBJ1-2, with 9 bases aligning to TRBD1. Germline loops: CDR1 SGHVS, CDR2 FQNEAQ. The length of the CDR3 is 14 residues. V lost 1 base, J lost 10 bases, and 7 bases stayed unmatched. The CDR3 bases are TGTGCCAGCAGCTTAGAGGACAGGGGAGGGGACTACACCTTC. It encodes CASSLEDRGGDYTF. The whole variable domain, filled in from reference TRBV7-8 and TRBJ1-2, reads GAGVSQSPRYKVAKRGQDVALRCDPISGHVSLFWYQQALGQGPEFLTYFQNEAQLDKSGLPSDRFFAERPEGSVSTLKIQRTQQEDSAVYLCASSLEDRGGDYTFGSGTRLTVV.

The V gene is TRBV7-8, the J gene TRBJ1-1; maybe TRBD1 (6 bases). V was trimmed by 5 bases and J by 3 bases, leaving 16 bases between them. The CDR3 contains 15 residues. Germline values: CDR1 SGHVS, CDR2 FQNEAQ. The CDR3, as DNA: TGTGCCAGCAGCAGACTACAGGGTACGGACACTGAAGCTTTCTTT. This encodes CASSRLQGTDTEAFF.

The chain uses TRBV20-1 and TRBJ2-7; 9 bases are a match to TRBD2. The CDR3 runs 14 residues. From germline, CDR1 is DFQATT and CDR2 SNEGSKA (reference sequence). The V gene end was trimmed by 3 bases and the J gene end by 2 bases; junction bases not matched to a gene: 5. The CDR3 reads CSASAIAGAYEQYF. For the CDR3, the DNA is TGCAGTGCTAGCGCAATAGCGGGAGCCTACGAGCAGTACTTC.

The chain links TRBV24-1 to TRBJ2-2; TRBD2 might be the D (5 bases). The V gene's germline CDR1 is KGHDR and CDR2 SFDVKD. The CDR3 runs to 16 residues. Trimming stripped 3 bases from V and 1 base from J, with 11 bases between. The CDR3 DNA sequence: TGTGCCACCAGTGATAGGGTAGCGAGGAACACCGGGGAGCTGTTTTTT. It yields the protein CATSDRVARNTGELFF.

This clonotype was seen more than once but under ten times. The V gene is TRBV15, the J gene TRBJ2-1, with TRBD2 matching over 9 bases. Trimming cost V 1 base and J 7 bases; bases outside gene matches: 5. Germline V gene data show CDR1 as LNHNV and CDR2 as YYDKDF (reference sequence). The CDR3 covers 15 residues. CDR3: CATSRGGRASNEQFF. The CDR3 coding sequence is TGTGCCACCAGCAGAGGCGGGAGGGCCTCTAATGAGCAGTTCTTC.

The CDR3 loop is CSAQVRLTGMDTEAFF. The CDR3 nucleotides read TGCAGTGCTCAGGTTAGACTAACAGGGATGGACACTGAAGCTTTCTTT. This rearrangement joins TRBV20-1 to TRBJ1-1; tentative D call: TRBD1 (6 bases). V was trimmed by 5 bases and J by 3 bases, leaving 22 bases between them. This CDR3 comprises 16 residues. Germline-derived CDR1 and CDR2 are DFQATT and SNEGSKA (reference sequence).